The 6 T cell receptor beta chains below all came from one sample that was sequenced in a study of control samples from healthy donors and cancer patients. Repertoires were generated with immunoSEQ multiplex PCR, while TCRdb's copy carries only in-frame clones and drops some. The table lists some 89,000 clones, about 83% of them singletons. Sequencing was done on a sample of blood. Receptors originate from a woman aged 40 to 50 in good health.

CDR3 sequence (DNA): TGTGCCAGTAGTACGGGGACTCCTTGGCGCAATCAGCCCCAGCATTTT. Translation gives CASSTGTPWRNQPQHF. The chain is built from TRBV19 and TRBJ1-5, with D possibly TRBD1 on 5 matching bases. V gave up 4 bases and J gave up 2 bases, with 15 bases separating them. Germline lookup yields CDR1 LNHDA and CDR2 SQIVND (reference sequence). The CDR3 sequence is 16 residues long.

This clone was counted once. V usage is TRBV7-2 and J usage is TRBJ2-7; 7 bases agree with TRBD2. Germline V CDR1 and CDR2: SGHTA, FQGNSA. This CDR3 is 15 amino acids long. The trim removed 1 base at V and 2 bases at J, leaving 5 bases unmatched. This chain's CDR3 is CASSLGSGVPYEQYF. CDR3 DNA: TGTGCCAGCAGCTTAGGGAGCGGGGTTCCCTACGAGCAGTACTTC.

This clone was observed a single time. This sequence joins TRBV30 and TRBJ2-3; perhaps TRBD2 as D (6 bases). Germline CDR1 is GTSNPN and CDR2 is SVGIG (reference sequence). The length of the CDR3 is 12 residues. V lost 7 bases and J 4 bases, leaving 12 bases between the germline ends. The CDR3 nucleotides read TGTGCCTTGGGGAGGTTCGCAGATACGCAGTATTTT. It is translated as CALGRFADTQYF.

The V and J genes are TRBV24-1 and TRBJ2-1; 8 nucleotides align to TRBD2. CDR3 length equals 15 residues. The germline gives CDR1 KGHDR, CDR2 SFDVKD. Germline trimming cut 2 bases from V and 9 bases from J; bases unmatched to any gene: 8. The CDR3 spells CATSDSAGGVSEQFF. Here the CDR3 DNA reads TGTGCCACCAGTGATTCGGCGGGGGGCGTGTCTGAGCAGTTCTTC.

The rearrangement uses TRBV2 and TRBJ1-3, with D perhaps matching TRBD1 (5 bases). The CDR3 contains 14 residues. The germline CDR1 and CDR2 sequences are SNHLY and FYNNEI. Trimming cost V 7 bases and J 2 bases, with 12 bases left between them. CDR3 sequence: CASKGDQAGNTIYF. CDR3 nucleotides: TGTGCCAGCAAAGGGGACCAAGCTGGAAACACCATATATTTT.

The chain employs TRBV15 and TRBJ1-5; maybe TRBD1 (5 bases). Germline V gene lookup returns CDR1 LNHNV and CDR2 YYDKDF (reference sequence). The V and J ends lost 2 bases and 0 bases respectively, with 5 bases between them. The CDR3 extends over 14 amino acids. The CDR3 is CATSRQGSNQPQHF. The CDR3 DNA is TGTGCCACCAGCAGACAGGGTAGCAATCAGCCCCAGCATTTT.